Each of the 15 T cell receptor beta chains below was sequenced from the same sample in a study of liver allograft versus peripheral blood T cells. Across the whole study: Repertoires of T cell receptors in transplanted livers were compared with recipients' peripheral blood repertoires.

TCRdb ran MiXCR on the reads and lists one entry per CDR3 protein. The sample contains over 3,500 distinct CDR3 sequences, about 20% of which appear only once. These receptors were taken from a human patient who had a liver transplant. Some T cells may trace back to the graft donor.

By share, this clonotype counts as medium-sized (0.01 to 0.1%). The rearrangement joins TRBV20-1 to TRBJ2-2, with D tentatively TRBD2 (6 bases). The V end was cut by 6 bases, the J end by 7 bases, with 18 bases between. CDR3 size: 14 residues. Looked up from germline, CDR1 is DFQATT and CDR2 is SNEGSKA (reference sequence). CDR3 DNA sequence: TGCAGTGCCCCCGCTGGGGGGTTCGGCGGGGAGCTGTTTTTT. Its protein product is CSAPAGGFGGELFF.

By frequency in the sample, this clonotype is medium-sized (0.01 to 0.1%). The chain joins TRBV19 to TRBJ1-2, with TRBD1 as a possible D gene (6 bases). The V and J ends lost 6 bases and 7 bases respectively, with 21 bases between them. The CDR3 has 15 residues. CDR1 is LNHDA, CDR2 SQIVND, per germline (reference sequence). The CDR3 coding sequence is TGTGCCAGTAGCCTAATCGGGACTTCCAGGGGTGGCTACACCTTC. It codes for CASSLIGTSRGGYTF.

Relative to its sample, this clonotype is large. The V and J genes are TRBV16 and TRBJ2-7, with 8 positions matching TRBD2. Germline CDR1 reads KGHSY; CDR2 reads FQNENV. V was clipped by 5 bases and J by 4 bases; unmatched bases: 10. This CDR3 is built from 15 residues. The CDR3 DNA reads as TGTGCCAGCAGCTACGGGACTAGGATAACATACGAGCAGTACTTC. Encoded protein: CASSYGTRITYEQYF.

This clonotype has a handful of counts. The chain combines TRBV6-2 or TRBV6-3 with TRBJ2-1; TRBD1 agrees at 9 bases. Germline trimming cut 4 bases from V and 14 bases from J; bases unmatched to any gene: 6. Germline CDR1 reads MNHEY; CDR2 reads SVGEGT. The CDR3 contains 12 residues. CDR3 amino acids: CASSLTGTGKFF. The CDR3 coding sequence is TGTGCCAGCAGTTTGACGGGGACAGGGAAGTTCTTC.

This clonotype is categorized as medium-sized. The chain links TRBV7-2 to TRBJ1-6; unclear D gene. The CDR3 sequence is 12 residues long. The germline V and J ends were trimmed by 5 bases and 4 bases, with 3 bases remaining between them. CDR1 and CDR2 from the germline V gene are SGHTA and FQGNSA. CDR3 DNA: TGTGCCAGCAGCCCTTATAATTCACCCCTCCACTTT. Translation: CASSPYNSPLHF.

Within the sample, this clonotype is medium-sized. The rearrangement joins TRBV20-1 to TRBJ1-5; tentative D call: TRBD1 (5 bases). Per germline, CDR1 DFQATT and CDR2 SNEGSKA (reference sequence). Trimming left V 3 bases short and J 3 bases short, with 12 bases between. This CDR3 has 14 amino acids. The CDR3 loop is CSASLPGTNQPQHF. As DNA, the CDR3 is TGCAGTGCTAGTCTGCCAGGGACCAATCAGCCCCAGCATTTT.

This clonotype is termed medium-sized. The CDR3 here is CASGLVLLLAGARSSYEQYF. In DNA, the CDR3 is TGTGCTAGTGGTTTGGTACTCTTACTAGCGGGAGCGAGGAGCTCCTACGAGCAGTACTTC. The chain couples TRBV12-5 to TRBJ2-7; 11 nucleotides match TRBD2. With V trimmed by 0 bases and J by 0 bases, 13 bases remained unmatched. Germline V gene sequence: CDR1 LGHNT, CDR2 FRNRAP. The CDR3 is made up of 20 amino acids.

This clonotype is categorized as medium-sized. This chain uses TRBV16 with TRBJ1-1; D is undetermined. The V end was cut by 5 bases, the J end by 7 bases, with 11 bases between. The germline gives CDR1 KGHSY, CDR2 FQNENV. CDR3 size: 12 residues. CDR3 in DNA: TGTGCCAGCAGCTTAGGGTTGGGTGAAGCTTTCTTT. Encoded protein: CASSLGLGEAFF.

Relative to its sample, this clonotype is medium-sized. The V gene is TRBV7-9, the J gene TRBJ1-6; D unclear. Per the germline V gene, CDR1 is SEHNR and CDR2 is FQNEAQ (reference sequence). The ends were cut back, 2 bases at V and 8 bases at J, with 7 bases in the middle. The CDR3 contains 13 residues. The CDR3 nucleotides read TGTGCCAGCAGCTTAAACACGGATTCACCCCTCCACTTT. Translating gives CASSLNTDSPLHF.

In the case of this clonotype: This probably arose from a read error, given a far larger clone one base away. This rearrangement joins TRBV6-6 to TRBJ1-6; 8 bases line up with TRBD1. There are 14 residues in the CDR3. CDR1 MNHNY and CDR2 SVGAGI come from the germline V gene (reference sequence). The CDR3, as DNA: TGTGTCAGCAGGCACAGGGGGACGAATTCACCCCTCCACTTT. Residues: CVSRHRGTNSPLHF.

This clonotype rates as medium-sized. The chain couples TRBV20-1 to TRBJ1-3, with TRBD1 as a possible D gene (5 bases). The V end was cut by 0 bases, the J end by 8 bases, with 11 bases between. This CDR3 is 13 amino acids long. In germline, CDR1 is DFQATT, CDR2 SNEGSKA (reference sequence). The DNA of the CDR3 is TGCAGTGCTAGAGATCCAGGGAGGGACACCATATATTTT. This gives the protein CSARDPGRDTIYF.

This clonotype is categorized as medium-sized. The J gene is TRBJ1-2, the V gene TRBV2, with D uncertain. This CDR3 is built from 12 residues. V dropped 4 bases and J dropped 1 base, with 4 bases sitting between them. Germline lookup yields CDR1 SNHLY and CDR2 FYNNEI. CDR3 protein: CASSARNYGYTF. The CDR3 DNA reads as TGTGCCAGCAGTGCGCGTAACTATGGCTACACCTTC.

This clonotype ranks as medium-sized. DNA for the CDR3: TGTGCCAGCAGCCAATCGGGACAGTCCTACGAGCAGTACTTC. Encoded protein: CASSQSGQSYEQYF. V and J are TRBV3-1 and TRBJ2-7, with 7 bases lining up with TRBD1. The CDR3 covers 14 residues. Germline trimming cut 2 bases from V and 1 base from J; bases unmatched to any gene: 2. Germline CDR1 and CDR2: LGHDT and YNNKEL (reference sequence).

The sample holds a few counts of this clonotype. The V gene is TRBV6-1, the J gene TRBJ2-5; 8 nucleotides align to TRBD1. Germline V gene data show CDR1 as MNHNS and CDR2 as SASEGT. V dropped 6 bases and J dropped 3; count of bases not matched to a gene: 9. CDR3 length: 15 amino acids. DNA of the CDR3: TGTGCCAGCAGCGAGACATTGGACAGGGAAGAGACCCAGTACTTC. It translates to CASSETLDREETQYF.

As to this clonotype: The limits of the CDR3 on the DNA are not certain, so only TCRdb's listed CDR3 is given. V is TRBV7-5 and J is TRBJ2-1; the table's D call, TRBD1, was not checked against the DNA. TRBV7-5 is a known pseudogene. The CDR3 adds up to 20 amino acids, both ends counted. CDR3: CISVPATRGGGGPSYNEQFF.